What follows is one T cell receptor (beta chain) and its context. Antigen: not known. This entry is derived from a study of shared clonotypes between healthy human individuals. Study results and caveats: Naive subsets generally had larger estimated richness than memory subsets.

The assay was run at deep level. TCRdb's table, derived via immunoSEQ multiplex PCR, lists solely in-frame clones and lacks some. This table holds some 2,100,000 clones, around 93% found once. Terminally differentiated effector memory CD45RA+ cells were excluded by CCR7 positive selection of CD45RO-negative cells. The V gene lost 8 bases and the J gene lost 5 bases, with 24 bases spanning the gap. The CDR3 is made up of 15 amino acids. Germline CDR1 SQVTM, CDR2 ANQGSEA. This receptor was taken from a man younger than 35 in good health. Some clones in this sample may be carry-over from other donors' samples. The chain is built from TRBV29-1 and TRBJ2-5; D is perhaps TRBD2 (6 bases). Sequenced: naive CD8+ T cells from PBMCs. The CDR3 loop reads CSLVPLSGVLETQYF. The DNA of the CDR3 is TGCAGCCTCGTTCCGCTATCGGGGGTTTTGGAGACCCAGTACTTC.